This TCR beta chain emerged from a study of blood T cell repertoires in COVID-19. The wider study: Donors in the United States, Italy and Spain gave samples during acute or convalescent COVID-19. Nucleic acid was either cDNA or gDNA, and it came from T cells, B-cell-depleted T cells, or PBMCs.

This clone came up once. Original processing notes: Reference gene primers were amplified, and this amplification served to estimate nucleated cell counts. The repertoire was sequenced with immunoSEQ multiplex PCR; TCRdb's copy has only in-frame clones and lacks some. V, J and clone size derive from that table, while D and trimming were established from the DNA sequence. There are 200,000 to 250,000 clones in the sample; over 70% occur only once, and 7.2% lies in the top ten. The CDR3 sequence is 17 residues long. In germline, CDR1 is LGHNA, CDR2 YSLEER. The V and J ends lost 3 bases and 1 base respectively, with 16 bases between them.

The rearrangement links TRBV4-3 to TRBJ2-1, with no clear D. The sample was peripheral blood. The sequence was obtained from a woman in her seventies with acute or convalescent COVID-19. DNA of the CDR3: TGCGCCAGCAGCCAGCTTTCGTCTCAGGTTTCCTACAATGAGCAGTTCTTC. Its translation: CASSQLSSQVSYNEQFF.